The text below deals with one TCR beta chain. The antigen remains undetermined. This entry belongs to a study of T cell repertoires in cytomegalovirus infection. TCRdb redid the calling of the reads with MiXCR, one entry per CDR3 protein. In the table there are approximately 990,000 distinct CDR3 sequences, 31% of which are singletons. V was clipped by 1 base and J by 5 bases; unmatched bases: 8. CDR3 length: 15 amino acids. Per germline, CDR1 DFQATT and CDR2 SNEGSKA (reference sequence). The rearrangement links TRBV20-1 to TRBJ2-3, with 8 bases identical to TRBD2. The source of this sequence is a human donor in good health (CMV status not recorded). Some clones in this sample may be carry-over from other donors' samples. Sequencing used cultured CD8+ T cells from PBMCs, obtained from culture after CMV antigen stimulation. CDR3 protein: CSARGRGAVLDTQYF. The CDR3 region has the DNA TGCAGTGCTAGAGGGCGGGGGGCGGTACTAGATACGCAGTATTTT.